This is a list of T cell receptor beta chains from one sample in a study of regulatory T cells in long-lasting Graves disease. One entry per CDR3 protein results from TCRdb running MiXCR on the multiplex PCR reads. The sample holds 300,000 to 450,000 distinct CDR3 sequences; around a sixth are singletons and the top ten take 22%. Sample: peripheral blood mononuclear cells (PBMCs), taken at new diagnosis, from a patient treated with antithyroid drugs. These receptor sequences come from a female donor with Graves disease. The CDR3 runs from the conserved cysteine through the conserved F or W. D genes are given only for firm matches. Clone size appears in some rows only: once, few, many, or a class for an expanded clone.

abundance	v_gene	d_gene	j_gene	CDR3aa	CDR3nt
.	TRBV7-9	TRBD1	TRBJ2-5	CASSPGTGGEQETQYF	TGTGCCAGCAGCCCCGGGACAGGGGGCGAGCAAGAGACCCAGTACTTC
few	TRBV12-3/TRBV12-4	.	TRBJ1-6	CASSLGGGSSPLHF	TGTGCCAGCAGTTTAGGAGGGGGAAGTTCACCCCTCCACTTT
once	TRBV3-1	TRBD1	TRBJ1-2	CASRRDRGYGYTF	TGTGCCAGCAGACGCGACAGGGGCTATGGCTACACCTTC
many	TRBV18	TRBD1	TRBJ1-2	CASSPGTGYGYTF	TGTGCCAGCTCACCCGGGACAGGGTATGGCTACACCTTC
many	TRBV27	.	TRBJ1-1	CASSWVSENTEAFF	TGTGCCAGCAGTTGGGTGAGTGAGAACACTGAAGCTTTCTTT
many	TRBV29-1	.	TRBJ1-2	CSVDRDYLNYGYTF	TGCAGCGTTGATAGGGACTACCTTAACTATGGCTACACCTTC
many	TRBV29-1	.	TRBJ1-1	CSVEDRGSNTEAFF	TGCAGCGTTGAAGATCGTGGCAGTAACACTGAAGCTTTCTTT
many	TRBV28	.	TRBJ1-2	CASSLPQLGRDYTF	TGTGCCAGCAGCCTTCCACAACTGGGCCGGGACTACACCTTC
many	TRBV3-1	.	TRBJ2-5	CASSRPGLAGETQYF	TGTGCCAGCAGCCGCCCGGGACTCGCCGGGGAGACCCAGTACTTC
once	TRBV4-2	.	TRBJ1-1	CASSQETGVNTEAFF	TGTGCCAGCAGCCAAGAGACGGGGGTAAACACTGAAGCTTTCTTT
many	TRBV10-3	.	TRBJ2-5	CAISDVGAETQYF	TGTGCCATCAGTGATGTGGGGGCCGAGACCCAGTACTTC
many	TRBV5-1	.	TRBJ2-1	CASSHGTADNGQFF	TGCGCCAGCAGCCACGGGACTGCCGACAATGGGCAGTTCTTC
few	TRBV19	.	TRBJ1-6	CASSITRRTFRTLHF	TGTGCCAGTAGTATAACTCGACGTACCTTTCGGACCCTCCACTTT
.	TRBV12-3/TRBV12-4	.	TRBJ2-6	CASSFFGGANVLTF	TGTGCCAGCAGTTTTTTCGGCGGGGCCAACGTCCTGACTTTC
few	TRBV6-5	.	TRBJ2-6	CASSYESRNVLTF	TGTGCCAGCAGTTACGAAAGCCGCAACGTCCTGACTTTC
many	TRBV28	.	TRBJ1-5	CASSSGSGSANQPQHF	TGTGCCAGCAGTTCGGGTTCGGGATCTGCCAATCAGCCCCAGCATTTT
.	TRBV7-9	.	TRBJ1-3	CASSLGWMTNSGNTIYF	TGTGCCAGCAGCTTAGGGTGGATGACCAACTCTGGAAACACCATATATTTT
many	TRBV7-2	.	TRBJ1-2	CASSLVVADYGYTF	TGTGCCAGCAGCTTAGTGGTGGCAGATTATGGCTACACCTTC
many	TRBV4-1	.	TRBJ2-7	CASSQPTGRGYEQYF	TGCGCCAGCAGCCAGCCGACTGGGCGGGGTTACGAGCAGTACTTC
many	TRBV6-5	.	TRBJ2-2	CASSYSVPGELFF	TGTGCCAGCAGTTACTCTGTGCCCGGGGAGCTGTTTTTT
many	TRBV27	TRBD2	TRBJ2-1	CASSSRTGTSGSDLFF	TGTGCCAGCAGTTCCCGAACCGGGACTAGCGGGAGCGATCTGTTCTTC
many	TRBV3-1	TRBD2	TRBJ2-3	CASSPSGSADTQYF	TGTGCCAGCAGTCCTAGCGGGTCCGCAGATACGCAGTATTTT
few	TRBV6-2/TRBV6-3	TRBD2	TRBJ2-1	CASTSLSSGPYNEQFF	TGTGCCAGCACCTCCCTCTCTAGCGGGCCCTACAATGAGCAGTTCTTC
many	TRBV28	TRBD2	TRBJ2-5	CASSGTTQETQYF	TGTGCCAGCAGTGGGACTACTCAAGAGACCCAGTACTTC
few	TRBV12-3/TRBV12-4	TRBD1	TRBJ2-2	CASRRRDRNTGELFF	TGTGCCAGCAGGCGCCGGGACAGGAACACCGGGGAGCTGTTTTTT
.	TRBV11-2	.	TRBJ2-3	CASSHYWDTQYF	TGTGCCAGCAGCCACTACTGGGATACGCAGTATTTT
few	TRBV20-1	.	TRBJ2-7	CSASRIRRYEQYF	TGCAGTGCTAGTAGGATCAGGCGTTACGAGCAGTACTTC
many	TRBV4-3	TRBD1	TRBJ1-1	CASSQERGQGDSFF	TGCGCCAGCAGCCAAGAGAGGGGCCAGGGGGACTCCTTCTTT
many	TRBV20-1	.	TRBJ2-7	CSARRGGTGGYEQYF	TGCAGTGCTAGAAGAGGTGGGACCGGAGGATACGAGCAGTACTTC
many	TRBV7-2	.	TRBJ1-5	CASSLAWQGYDSQHF	TGTGCCAGCAGCTTAGCGTGGCAGGGATACGATTCCCAGCATTTT
few	TRBV14	TRBD1	TRBJ1-5	CASSPTLRGVPGQGAGNQPQHF	TGTGCCAGCAGCCCTACTTTACGGGGGGTTCCGGGACAGGGGGCTGGCAATCAGCCCCAGCATTTT
many	TRBV5-1	.	TRBJ1-2	CASSYDGDGYTF	TGCGCCAGCAGCTATGACGGAGATGGCTACACCTTC
few	TRBV3-1	TRBD2	TRBJ2-5	CASSQAGRAGETQYF	TGTGCCAGCAGCCAGGCCGGGAGGGCTGGAGAGACCCAGTACTTC